The rows below give T cell receptor beta chains drawn from one sample of a study of shared T cell receptors in the human thymus. Generated by immunoSEQ multiplex PCR, the TCRdb table keeps only in-frame clones and is missing some. The data hold 720,000 or so clones, with 75% to 90% observed a single time. This sample was also put to use in a study of human thymus T cells.

Input material: thymocytes. These receptor sequences come from a girl less than two years old with a congenital heart defect. Both conserved end residues are part of each CDR3. The D gene is left open where the match is weak. Clone size is stated in some rows and not others, as once, few, many or a class when expanded.

CDR3: CASSLAWTSGGDYEQYF
DNA: TGTGCCAGCAGCTTAGCGTGGACTAGCGGGGGGGACTACGAGCAGTACTTC
J: TRBJ2-7
D: TRBD2
size: .
V: TRBV7-9

CDR3: CATSSLSSGGAYEQYF
DNA: TGTGCCACCAGCAGTTTGTCTAGCGGGGGGGCATACGAGCAGTACTTC
J: TRBJ2-7
D: TRBD2
size: .
V: TRBV15

CDR3: CASSTHAVGQGVSQPQHF
DNA: TGTGCCAGCAGCACCCATGCGGTGGGACAGGGGGTTAGCCAGCCCCAGCATTTT
J: TRBJ1-5
D: TRBD1
size: .
V: TRBV5-8

CDR3: CASTNPSGASYNEQFF
DNA: TGTGCCAGCACCAATCCTAGCGGGGCCTCCTACAATGAGCAGTTCTTC
J: TRBJ2-1
D: TRBD2
size: .
V: TRBV7-2

CDR3: CASSEAYSTGELFF
DNA: TGTGCCAGCAGTGAAGCCTACTCCACCGGGGAGCTGTTTTTT
J: TRBJ2-2
D: .
size: .
V: TRBV2

CDR3: CASSQAGYNSPLHF
DNA: TGCGCCAGCAGCCAGGCAGGGTATAATTCACCCCTCCACTTT
J: TRBJ1-6
D: .
size: .
V: TRBV4-1

CDR3: CASSLGHRGVPYEQYF
DNA: TGTGCCAGCAGCTTAGGCCACAGGGGAGTACCCTACGAGCAGTACTTC
J: TRBJ2-7
D: TRBD1
size: .
V: TRBV7-8

CDR3: CASSEQGATYEQYF
DNA: TGCGCCAGCAGTGAACAGGGGGCGACCTACGAGCAGTACTTC
J: TRBJ2-7
D: TRBD1
size: .
V: TRBV10-2

CDR3: CASSSVKLRDRGMTEAFF
DNA: TGCGCCAGCAGCTCGGTAAAACTCCGGGACAGGGGTATGACTGAAGCTTTCTTT
J: TRBJ1-1
D: TRBD1
size: .
V: TRBV5-1

CDR3: CASSGSAGGAPGELFF
DNA: TGTGCCAGCAGTGGCTCAGCGGGGGGGGCACCCGGGGAGCTGTTTTTT
J: TRBJ2-2
D: TRBD2
size: .
V: TRBV25-1

CDR3: CASSGGGSRIINEKLFF
DNA: TGTGCCAGCAGCGGAGGGGGCAGTAGGATAATCAATGAAAAACTGTTTTTT
J: TRBJ1-4
D: TRBD1
size: .
V: TRBV7-9

CDR3: CASSCQQGVKATNEKLFF
DNA: TGTGCCAGCAGCTGCCAACAGGGGGTCAAGGCAACTAATGAAAAACTGTTTTTT
J: TRBJ1-4
D: TRBD1
size: .
V: TRBV5-6

CDR3: CASSFPSGGGTDTQYF
DNA: TGTGCCAGCAGCTTTCCCTCTGGCGGGGGCACAGATACGCAGTATTTT
J: TRBJ2-3
D: .
size: .
V: TRBV5-4

CDR3: CASSLISAGGKAGTEAFF
DNA: TGTGCCAGCAGCTTAATCTCTGCAGGGGGAAAGGCGGGCACTGAAGCTTTCTTT
J: TRBJ1-1
D: TRBD1
size: .
V: TRBV7-2

CDR3: CASRPVAGGFQETQYF
DNA: TGTGCCAGCAGGCCAGTAGCGGGGGGATTCCAAGAGACCCAGTACTTC
J: TRBJ2-5
D: TRBD2
size: once
V: TRBV2

CDR3: CASSPRVSYNEQFF
DNA: TGTGCCAGCAGCCCCCGGGTCTCCTACAATGAGCAGTTCTTC
J: TRBJ2-1
D: .
size: few
V: TRBV6-5

CDR3: CASSARLNTGVYEQYF
DNA: TGTGCCAGTAGTGCCCGATTAAACACAGGGGTCTACGAGCAGTACTTC
J: TRBJ2-7
D: TRBD1
size: few
V: TRBV19

CDR3: CASSFEGNYGYTF
DNA: TGTGCCAGCAGTTTCGAGGGTAACTATGGCTACACCTTC
J: TRBJ1-2
D: .
size: .
V: TRBV27

CDR3: CASSPTFGTVPTNEKLFF
DNA: TGTGCCAGCAGTCCTACCTTCGGGACAGTACCAACTAATGAAAAACTGTTTTTT
J: TRBJ1-4
D: TRBD1
size: .
V: TRBV28

CDR3: CASKARQGAEAFF
DNA: TGTGCCAGTAAAGCCCGACAAGGGGCTGAAGCTTTCTTT
J: TRBJ1-1
D: .
size: once
V: TRBV19

CDR3: CASSLGAGGNYEQYF
DNA: TGTGCCAGCAGCTTGGGAGCGGGGGGTAACTACGAGCAGTACTTC
J: TRBJ2-7
D: TRBD2
size: .
V: TRBV11-2

CDR3: CASSIRGKGDYGYTF
DNA: TGTGCCAGTAGTATACGGGGTAAGGGGGACTATGGCTACACCTTC
J: TRBJ1-2
D: .
size: .
V: TRBV19

CDR3: CASSPPGRGDNEQFF
DNA: TGTGCCAGCAGTCCCCCGGGTCGGGGGGACAATGAGCAGTTCTTC
J: TRBJ2-1
D: TRBD2
size: .
V: TRBV6-5

CDR3: CASSFSDRGHKQYF
DNA: TGTGCCAGCAGCTTTTCCGACAGGGGGCATAAGCAGTACTTC
J: TRBJ2-7
D: TRBD1
size: .
V: TRBV7-2

CDR3: CATSSPGFSYEQYF
DNA: TGTGCCACCAGCAGCCCAGGTTTTTCCTACGAGCAGTACTTC
J: TRBJ2-7
D: .
size: .
V: TRBV15

CDR3: CASSKEPGQGSYEQYF
DNA: TGTGCCAGTAGTAAGGAACCGGGACAGGGCTCCTACGAGCAGTACTTC
J: TRBJ2-7
D: TRBD1
size: .
V: TRBV19

CDR3: CATSDRGGGEKLFF
DNA: TGTGCCACCTCAGATCGGGGCGGGGGAGAAAAACTGTTTTTT
J: TRBJ1-4
D: .
size: .
V: TRBV19

CDR3: CATSWTGPGNQPQHF
DNA: TGTGCCACCAGCTGGACAGGGCCGGGCAATCAGCCCCAGCATTTT
J: TRBJ1-5
D: TRBD1
size: .
V: TRBV15

CDR3: CASSSGTVNSPLHF
DNA: TGTGCCAGCAGCTCCGGGACAGTTAATTCACCCCTCCACTTT
J: TRBJ1-6
D: TRBD1
size: .
V: TRBV5-6

CDR3: CASSPPLSGGAHNEQFF
DNA: TGTGCCAGCAGCCCTCCCCTTTCGGGCGGGGCACACAATGAGCAGTTCTTC
J: TRBJ2-1
D: .
size: .
V: TRBV27

CDR3: CASSPRGTAHGYTF
DNA: TGTGCCAGCAGTCCTAGGGGGACGGCCCATGGCTACACCTTC
J: TRBJ1-2
D: .
size: once
V: TRBV28

CDR3: CASSADRGPEAFF
DNA: TGCGCCAGCAGTGCGGACAGGGGCCCTGAAGCTTTCTTT
J: TRBJ1-1
D: TRBD1
size: .
V: TRBV10-1

CDR3: CASSLDSYEQYF
DNA: TGTGCCAGTAGCCTCGACAGCTACGAGCAGTACTTC
J: TRBJ2-7
D: .
size: once
V: TRBV19

CDR3: CASSERSGDDNEQFF
DNA: TGTGCCAGCAGTGAAAGGTCGGGGGATGACAATGAGCAGTTCTTC
J: TRBJ2-1
D: .
size: .
V: TRBV2

CDR3: CASSQLDSGRDYEQYF
DNA: TGTGCCAGCAGCCAATTAGACAGCGGGCGTGACTACGAGCAGTACTTC
J: TRBJ2-7
D: .
size: .
V: TRBV4-2

CDR3: CASSIHSSGQLNTGELFF
DNA: TGCGCCAGCAGTATTCATAGTTCGGGACAGCTCAACACCGGGGAGCTGTTTTTT
J: TRBJ2-2
D: TRBD1
size: .
V: TRBV5-1

CDR3: CATSRKQGGGNQPQHF
DNA: TGTGCCACCAGCAGGAAACAGGGGGGGGGCAATCAGCCCCAGCATTTT
J: TRBJ1-5
D: TRBD1
size: .
V: TRBV15

CDR3: CASSPQGLADYEQYF
DNA: TGTGCCAGCAGCCCGCAGGGACTAGCGGACTACGAGCAGTACTTC
J: TRBJ2-7
D: TRBD2
size: .
V: TRBV11-2

CDR3: CASSQDRLWGQETQYF
DNA: TGTGCCAGCAGCCAAGACAGGTTATGGGGTCAAGAGACCCAGTACTTC
J: TRBJ2-5
D: .
size: .
V: TRBV28

CDR3: CASSPRDRESLYEQYF
DNA: TGTGCCAGCAGCCCTCGGGACAGGGAATCTCTCTACGAGCAGTACTTC
J: TRBJ2-7
D: TRBD1
size: .
V: TRBV5-4

CDR3: CAISGQRTNQPQHF
DNA: TGTGCCATCAGTGGACAGAGAACTAATCAGCCCCAGCATTTT
J: TRBJ1-5
D: .
size: .
V: TRBV10-3

CDR3: CASSQGGLADSYNEQFF
DNA: TGTGCCAGTAGTCAAGGGGGACTAGCGGACTCCTACAATGAGCAGTTCTTC
J: TRBJ2-1
D: TRBD2
size: .
V: TRBV19

CDR3: CASSDRQGAPSPSNYGYTF
DNA: TGTGCCAGCAGCGACCGACAGGGGGCCCCTTCCCCTTCTAACTATGGCTACACCTTC
J: TRBJ1-2
D: TRBD1
size: .
V: TRBV5-4

CDR3: CASSLGASRTYEQYF
DNA: TGTGCCAGCAGCTTAGGGGCCAGCCGTACCTACGAGCAGTACTTC
J: TRBJ2-7
D: .
size: .
V: TRBV11-2

CDR3: CASRWTGPISNQPQHF
DNA: TGCGCCAGCAGGTGGACAGGGCCGATTAGCAATCAGCCCCAGCATTTT
J: TRBJ1-5
D: TRBD1
size: .
V: TRBV23-1

CDR3: CSAVLEGGQFF
DNA: TGCAGTGCCGTACTTGAAGGGGGGCAGTTCTTC
J: TRBJ2-1
D: .
size: .
V: TRBV20-1

CDR3: CASSERTFRPLNTEAFF
DNA: TGTGCCAGCAGCGAAAGGACTTTCCGGCCCCTGAACACTGAAGCTTTCTTT
J: TRBJ1-1
D: .
size: .
V: TRBV4-2

CDR3: CASIGPGDFNEKLFF
DNA: TGTGCCAGTATTGGTCCCGGGGACTTTAATGAAAAACTGTTTTTT
J: TRBJ1-4
D: .
size: .
V: TRBV19

CDR3: CASSFNPSWPSNQPQHF
DNA: TGTGCCAGCAGCTTTAACCCGTCCTGGCCGAGCAATCAGCCCCAGCATTTT
J: TRBJ1-5
D: .
size: few
V: TRBV7-2

CDR3: CASSRTSFHNSGNTIYF
DNA: TGTGCCAGCAGCCGCACCTCTTTTCACAACTCTGGAAACACCATATATTTT
J: TRBJ1-3
D: .
size: .
V: TRBV9

CDR3: CTSSRSGGGTDTQYF
DNA: TGCACCAGCAGCCGCAGCGGGGGGGGCACAGATACGCAGTATTTT
J: TRBJ2-3
D: .
size: .
V: TRBV1

CDR3: CASRGLAGGQFTDTQYF
DNA: TGTGCCAGCAGAGGACTAGCGGGGGGGCAATTCACAGATACGCAGTATTTT
J: TRBJ2-3
D: TRBD2
size: .
V: TRBV2

CDR3: CASSLGDRGRNTEAFF
DNA: TGTGCCAGCAGCTTAGGGGACAGGGGGAGGAACACTGAAGCTTTCTTT
J: TRBJ1-1
D: TRBD1
size: .
V: TRBV7-3